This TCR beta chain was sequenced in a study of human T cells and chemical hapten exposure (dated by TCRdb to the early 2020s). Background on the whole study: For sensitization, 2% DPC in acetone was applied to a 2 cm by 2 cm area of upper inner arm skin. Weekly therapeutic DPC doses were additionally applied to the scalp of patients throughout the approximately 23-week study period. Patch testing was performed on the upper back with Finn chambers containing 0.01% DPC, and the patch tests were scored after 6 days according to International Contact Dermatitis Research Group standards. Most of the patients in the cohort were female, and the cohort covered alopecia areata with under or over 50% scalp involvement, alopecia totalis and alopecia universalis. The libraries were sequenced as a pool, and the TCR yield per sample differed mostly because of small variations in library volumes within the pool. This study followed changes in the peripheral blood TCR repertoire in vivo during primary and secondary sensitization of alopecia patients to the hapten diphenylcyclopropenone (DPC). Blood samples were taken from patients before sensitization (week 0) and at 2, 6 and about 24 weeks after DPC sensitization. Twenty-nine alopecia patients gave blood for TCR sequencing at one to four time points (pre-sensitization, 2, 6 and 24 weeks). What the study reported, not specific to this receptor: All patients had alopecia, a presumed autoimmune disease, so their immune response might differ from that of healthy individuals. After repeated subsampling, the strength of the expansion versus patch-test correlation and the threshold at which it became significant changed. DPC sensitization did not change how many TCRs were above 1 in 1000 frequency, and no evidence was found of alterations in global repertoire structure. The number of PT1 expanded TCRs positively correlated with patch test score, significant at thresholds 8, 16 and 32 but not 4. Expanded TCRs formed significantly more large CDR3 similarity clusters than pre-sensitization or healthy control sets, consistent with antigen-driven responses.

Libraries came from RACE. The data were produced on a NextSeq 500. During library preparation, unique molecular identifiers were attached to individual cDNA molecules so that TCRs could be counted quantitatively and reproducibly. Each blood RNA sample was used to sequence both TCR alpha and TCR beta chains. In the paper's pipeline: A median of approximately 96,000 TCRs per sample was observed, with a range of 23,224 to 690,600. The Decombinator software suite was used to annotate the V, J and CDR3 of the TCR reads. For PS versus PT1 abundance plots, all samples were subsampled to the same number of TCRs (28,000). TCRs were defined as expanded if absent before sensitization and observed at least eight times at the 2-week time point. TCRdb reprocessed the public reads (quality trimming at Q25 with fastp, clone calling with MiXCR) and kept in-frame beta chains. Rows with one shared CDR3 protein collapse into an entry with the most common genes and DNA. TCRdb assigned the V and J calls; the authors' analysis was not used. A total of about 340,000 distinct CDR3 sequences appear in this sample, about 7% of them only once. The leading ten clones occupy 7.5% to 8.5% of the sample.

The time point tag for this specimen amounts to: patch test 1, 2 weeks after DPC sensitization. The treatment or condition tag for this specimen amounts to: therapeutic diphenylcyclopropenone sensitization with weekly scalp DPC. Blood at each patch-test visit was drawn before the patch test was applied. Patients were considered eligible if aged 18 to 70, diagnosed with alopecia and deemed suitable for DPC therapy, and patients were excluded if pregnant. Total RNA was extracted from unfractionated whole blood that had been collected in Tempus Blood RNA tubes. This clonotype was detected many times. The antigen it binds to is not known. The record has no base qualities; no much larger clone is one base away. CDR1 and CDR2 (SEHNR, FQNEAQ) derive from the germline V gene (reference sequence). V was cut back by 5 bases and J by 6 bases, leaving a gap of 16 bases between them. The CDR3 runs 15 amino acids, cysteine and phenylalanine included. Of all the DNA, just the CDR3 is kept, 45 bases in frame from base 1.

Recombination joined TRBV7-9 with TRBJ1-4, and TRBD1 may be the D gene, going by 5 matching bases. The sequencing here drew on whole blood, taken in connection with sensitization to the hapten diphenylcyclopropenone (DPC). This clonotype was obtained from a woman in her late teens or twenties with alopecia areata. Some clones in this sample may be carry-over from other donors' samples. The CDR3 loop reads CASSEGRTSDEKLFF. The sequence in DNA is TGTGCCAGCAGCGAGGGGCGGACCTCTGATGAAAAACTGTTTTTT.